Listed here is a single T cell receptor (beta chain). Its target is not known. This sample was taken from a study of glioma-infiltrating T cells after dendritic cell vaccination. Study-level findings and limits: Complete blood and tumor specimen sets were limited to few patients.

Isocitrate dehydrogenase mutation was absent in all glioblastoma patients. PBMC sampling occurred before vaccination, two weeks after the third dose, and at progression. The assay was immunoSEQ multiplex PCR, and TCRdb's table has in-frame clones only and misses some. The table has more than 95,000 clones, 80% to 90% seen once. This CDR3 spans 15 amino acids. V dropped 5 bases and J dropped 0 bases, with 11 bases sitting between them. Germline values: CDR1 LNHDA, CDR2 SQIVND (reference sequence). The receptor was isolated from a human donor with glioblastoma. The sequencing here drew on blood, taken before dendritic cell vaccination. The chain links TRBV19 to TRBJ1-5; D might be TRBD1 (6 bases). The CDR3 region has the DNA TGTGCCAGTAGTTATCACAGGGATAGCAATCAGCCCCAGCATTTT. Translated: CASSYHRDSNQPQHF.